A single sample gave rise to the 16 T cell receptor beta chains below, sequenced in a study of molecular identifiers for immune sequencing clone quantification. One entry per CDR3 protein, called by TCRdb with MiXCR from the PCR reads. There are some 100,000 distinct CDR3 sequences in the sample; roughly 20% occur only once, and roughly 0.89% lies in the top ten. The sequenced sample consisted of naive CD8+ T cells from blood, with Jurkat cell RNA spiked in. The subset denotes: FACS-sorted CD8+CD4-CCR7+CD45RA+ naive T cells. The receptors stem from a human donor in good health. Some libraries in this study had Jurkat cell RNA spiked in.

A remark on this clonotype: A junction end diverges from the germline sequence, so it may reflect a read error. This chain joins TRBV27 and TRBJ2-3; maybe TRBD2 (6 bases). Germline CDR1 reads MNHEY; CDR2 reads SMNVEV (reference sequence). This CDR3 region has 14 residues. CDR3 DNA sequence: TGTGCCGGCAGCTCGGGAGTCTCGGTGGGTACGCAGTATTTT. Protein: CAGSSGVSVGTQYF.

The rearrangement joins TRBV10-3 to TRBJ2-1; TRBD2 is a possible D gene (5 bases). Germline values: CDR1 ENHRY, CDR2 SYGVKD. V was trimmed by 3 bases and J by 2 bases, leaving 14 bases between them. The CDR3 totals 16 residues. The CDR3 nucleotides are TGTGCCATCAGTGACATAATTGGAGGCCCCTACAATGAGCAGTTCTTC. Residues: CAISDIIGGPYNEQFF.

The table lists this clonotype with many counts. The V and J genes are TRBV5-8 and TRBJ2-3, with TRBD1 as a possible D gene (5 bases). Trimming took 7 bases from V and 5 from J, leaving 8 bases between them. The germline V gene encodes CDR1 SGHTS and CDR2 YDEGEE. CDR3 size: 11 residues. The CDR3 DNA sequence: TGTGCCAGCCCTAGGGGAGATACGCAGTATTTT. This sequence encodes CASPRGDTQYF.

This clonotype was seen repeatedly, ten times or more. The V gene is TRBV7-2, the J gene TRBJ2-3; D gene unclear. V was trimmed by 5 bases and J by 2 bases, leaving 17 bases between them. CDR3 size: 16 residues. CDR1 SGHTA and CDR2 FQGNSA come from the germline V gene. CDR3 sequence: CASSPYVQEYTDTQYF. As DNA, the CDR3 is TGTGCCAGCAGCCCGTACGTTCAGGAGTACACAGATACGCAGTATTTT.

CDR3 region: CASSYEGQGITDTQYF. CDR3 sequence (DNA): TGTGCCAGCAGTTACGAAGGACAGGGTATCACAGATACGCAGTATTTT. The V and J genes are TRBV6-2 or TRBV6-3 and TRBJ2-3, with 8 bases that match TRBD1. J gave up 2 bases and V 2 bases, and 6 bases lay outside the gene matches. This CDR3 is built from 16 residues. CDR1 MNHEY and CDR2 SVGEGT come from the germline V gene.

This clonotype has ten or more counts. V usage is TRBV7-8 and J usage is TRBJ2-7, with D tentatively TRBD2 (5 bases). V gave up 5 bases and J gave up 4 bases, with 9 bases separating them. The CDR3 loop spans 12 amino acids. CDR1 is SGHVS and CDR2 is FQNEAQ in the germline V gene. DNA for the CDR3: TGTGCCAGCAGCCCGTCGGGGTACGAGCAGTACTTC. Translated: CASSPSGYEQYF.

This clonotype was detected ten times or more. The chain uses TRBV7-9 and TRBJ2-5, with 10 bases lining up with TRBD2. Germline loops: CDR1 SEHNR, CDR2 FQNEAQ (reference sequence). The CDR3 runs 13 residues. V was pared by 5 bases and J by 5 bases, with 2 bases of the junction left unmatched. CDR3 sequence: CASSPSGGETQYF. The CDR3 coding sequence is TGTGCCAGCAGCCCTAGCGGGGGCGAGACCCAGTACTTC.

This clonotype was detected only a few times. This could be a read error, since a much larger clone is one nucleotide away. The CDR3, as DNA: TGTCCCAGCAGTGAAATTGCAGGGACGGTGCGGAATTTCTTT. Translation: CPSSEIAGTVRNFF. The chain employs TRBV6-1 and TRBJ1-1, with a tentative D call TRBD1 (5 bases). The V gene's germline CDR1 is MNHNS and CDR2 SASEGT. This CDR3 has 14 residues.

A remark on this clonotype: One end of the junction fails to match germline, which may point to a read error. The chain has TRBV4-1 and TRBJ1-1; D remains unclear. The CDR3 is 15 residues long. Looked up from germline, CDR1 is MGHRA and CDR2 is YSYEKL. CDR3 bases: TGCGCCAGCGGCCAAGGTGGACTCATGAACACTGAAGCTTTCTTT. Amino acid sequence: CASGQGGLMNTEAFF.

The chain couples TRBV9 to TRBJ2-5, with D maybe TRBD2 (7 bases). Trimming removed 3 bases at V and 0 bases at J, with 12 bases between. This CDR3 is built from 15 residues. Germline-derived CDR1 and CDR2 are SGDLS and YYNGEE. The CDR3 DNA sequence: TGTGCCAGCAGCGGCGGGGGCTCGTACCAAGAGACCCAGTACTTC. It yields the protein CASSGGGSYQETQYF.

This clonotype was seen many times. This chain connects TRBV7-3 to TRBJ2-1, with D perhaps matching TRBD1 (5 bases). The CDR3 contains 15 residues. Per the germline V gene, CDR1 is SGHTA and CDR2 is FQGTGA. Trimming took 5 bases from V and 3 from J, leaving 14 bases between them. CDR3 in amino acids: CASSIDSRYYNEQFF. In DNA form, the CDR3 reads TGTGCCAGCAGCATCGACAGTCGGTACTACAATGAGCAGTTCTTC.

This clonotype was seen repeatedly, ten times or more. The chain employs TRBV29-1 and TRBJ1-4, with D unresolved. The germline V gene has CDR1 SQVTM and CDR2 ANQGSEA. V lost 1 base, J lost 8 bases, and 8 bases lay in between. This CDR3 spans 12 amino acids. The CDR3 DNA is TGCAGCGTTGAAGGGGGAGGCGAAAAACTGTTTTTT. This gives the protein CSVEGGGEKLFF.

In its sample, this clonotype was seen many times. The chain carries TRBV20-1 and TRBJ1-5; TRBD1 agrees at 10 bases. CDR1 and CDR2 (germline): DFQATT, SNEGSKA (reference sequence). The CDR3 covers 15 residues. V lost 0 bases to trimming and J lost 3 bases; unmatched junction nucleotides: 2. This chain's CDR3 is CSAREGQGLNQPQHF. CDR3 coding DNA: TGCAGTGCTAGAGAGGGACAGGGGCTCAATCAGCCCCAGCATTTT.

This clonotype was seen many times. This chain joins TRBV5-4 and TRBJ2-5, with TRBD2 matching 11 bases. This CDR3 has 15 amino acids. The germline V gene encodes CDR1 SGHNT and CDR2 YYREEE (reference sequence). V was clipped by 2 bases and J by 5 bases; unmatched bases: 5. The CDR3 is CASSLLAGDVETQYF. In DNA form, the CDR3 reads TGTGCCAGCAGCTTACTAGCGGGGGACGTGGAGACCCAGTACTTC.

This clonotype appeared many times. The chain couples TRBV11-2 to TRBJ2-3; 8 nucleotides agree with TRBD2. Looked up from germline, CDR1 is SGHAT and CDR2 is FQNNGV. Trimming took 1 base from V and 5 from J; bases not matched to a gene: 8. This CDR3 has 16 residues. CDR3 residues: CASSLGFGRAEDTQYF. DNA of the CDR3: TGTGCCAGCAGCTTAGGTTTCGGGAGGGCAGAAGATACGCAGTATTTT.

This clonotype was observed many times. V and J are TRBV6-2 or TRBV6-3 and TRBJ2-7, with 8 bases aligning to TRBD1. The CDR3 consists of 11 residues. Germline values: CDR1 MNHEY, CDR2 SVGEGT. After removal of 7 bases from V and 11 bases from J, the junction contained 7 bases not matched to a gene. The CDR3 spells CASNQQGVEYF. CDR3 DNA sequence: TGTGCCAGCAACCAACAGGGGGTTGAGTACTTC.